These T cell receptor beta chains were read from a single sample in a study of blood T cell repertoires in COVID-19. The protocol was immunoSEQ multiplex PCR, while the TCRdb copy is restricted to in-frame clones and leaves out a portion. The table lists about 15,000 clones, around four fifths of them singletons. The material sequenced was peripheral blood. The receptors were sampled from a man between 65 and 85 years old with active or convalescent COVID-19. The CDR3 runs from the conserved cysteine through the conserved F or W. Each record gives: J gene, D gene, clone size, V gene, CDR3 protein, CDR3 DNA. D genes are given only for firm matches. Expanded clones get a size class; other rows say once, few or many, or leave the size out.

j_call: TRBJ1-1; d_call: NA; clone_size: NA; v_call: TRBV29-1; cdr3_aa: CSVGGRSTEAFF; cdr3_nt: TGCAGCGTTGGTGGGAGAAGCACTGAAGCTTTCTTT
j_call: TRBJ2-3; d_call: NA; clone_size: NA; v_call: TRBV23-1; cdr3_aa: CASDRDTDTQYF; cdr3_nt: TGCGCCAGTGATCGGGACACAGATACGCAGTATTTT
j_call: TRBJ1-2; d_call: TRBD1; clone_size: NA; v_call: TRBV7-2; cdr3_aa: CASSLEGTGGTTYGYTF; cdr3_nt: TGTGCCAGCAGCTTAGAAGGGACAGGGGGTACAACCTATGGCTACACCTTC
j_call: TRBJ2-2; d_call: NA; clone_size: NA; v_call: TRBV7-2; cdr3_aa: CASSGGHTGELFF; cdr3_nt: TGTGCCAGCAGCGGCGGCCATACCGGGGAGCTGTTTTTT
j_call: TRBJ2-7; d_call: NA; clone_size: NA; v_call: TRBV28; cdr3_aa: CASSFLGHSYEQYF; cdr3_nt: TGTGCCAGCAGTTTTTTAGGACATTCTTACGAGCAGTACTTC
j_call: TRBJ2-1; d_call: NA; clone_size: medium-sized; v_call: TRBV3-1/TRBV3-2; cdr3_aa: CASSLASPAHNEQFF; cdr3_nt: TGTGCCAGCAGCCTTGCGTCTCCTGCACACAATGAGCAGTTCTTC
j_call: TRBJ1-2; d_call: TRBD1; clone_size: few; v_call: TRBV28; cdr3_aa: CASSPDRALSYGYTF; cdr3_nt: TGTGCCAGTTCCCCCGACAGGGCTTTGTCCTATGGCTACACCTTC
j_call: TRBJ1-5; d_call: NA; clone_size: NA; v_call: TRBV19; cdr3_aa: CASSIGGGRGGPQHF; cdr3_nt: TGTGCCAGTAGTATAGGCGGAGGGCGCGGGGGGCCCCAGCATTTT
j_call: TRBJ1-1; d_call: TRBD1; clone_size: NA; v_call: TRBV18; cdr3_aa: CASSSGQKMNTEAFF; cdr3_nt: TGTGCCAGCTCATCGGGACAGAAGATGAACACTGAAGCTTTCTTT
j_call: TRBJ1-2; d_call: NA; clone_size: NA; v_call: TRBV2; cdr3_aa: CASSPDANYGYTF; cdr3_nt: TGTGCCAGCAGCCCAGATGCTAACTATGGCTACACCTTC
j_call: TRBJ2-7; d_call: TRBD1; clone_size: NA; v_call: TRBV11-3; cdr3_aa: CASTPARQGIGEQYF; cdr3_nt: TGTGCCAGCACCCCGGCTAGACAGGGGATAGGCGAGCAGTACTTC
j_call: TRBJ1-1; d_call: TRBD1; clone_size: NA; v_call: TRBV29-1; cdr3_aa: CSVGTANTEAFF; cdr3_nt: TGCAGCGTGGGGACAGCGAACACTGAAGCTTTCTTT
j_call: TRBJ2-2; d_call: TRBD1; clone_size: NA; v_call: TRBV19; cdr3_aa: CATQTGKAGELFF; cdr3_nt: TGTGCCACCCAGACAGGGAAAGCCGGGGAGCTGTTTTTT
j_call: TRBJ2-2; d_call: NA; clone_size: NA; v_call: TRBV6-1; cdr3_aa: CASSVSGPGEVLGTGELFF; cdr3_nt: TGTGCCAGCAGTGTTTCAGGTCCAGGGGAAGTGCTGGGCACCGGGGAGCTGTTTTTT
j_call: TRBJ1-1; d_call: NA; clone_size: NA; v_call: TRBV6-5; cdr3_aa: CASTPPRGMNTEAFF; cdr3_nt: TGTGCCAGCACTCCCCCCAGGGGTATGAACACTGAAGCTTTCTTT
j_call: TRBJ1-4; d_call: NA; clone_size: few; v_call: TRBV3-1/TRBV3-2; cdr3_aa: CASSSRAGANEKLFF; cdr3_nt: TGTGCCAGCAGCTCCCGAGCAGGGGCGAATGAAAAACTGTTTTTT
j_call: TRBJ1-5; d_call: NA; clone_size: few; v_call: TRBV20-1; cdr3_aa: CSASPPPLYSNQPQHF; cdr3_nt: TGCAGTGCTAGTCCACCACCCCTCTATAGCAATCAGCCCCAGCATTTT
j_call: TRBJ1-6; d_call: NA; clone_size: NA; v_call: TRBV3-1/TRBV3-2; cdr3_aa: CASSQDRGRDNSPLHF; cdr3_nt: TGTGCCAGCAGCCAAGATAGAGGGCGAGATAATTCACCCCTCCACTTT
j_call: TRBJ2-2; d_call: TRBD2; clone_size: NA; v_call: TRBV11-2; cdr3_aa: CASSLRRGAAGELFF; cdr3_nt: TGTGCCAGCAGCTTAAGGCGGGGGGCAGCCGGGGAGCTGTTTTTT
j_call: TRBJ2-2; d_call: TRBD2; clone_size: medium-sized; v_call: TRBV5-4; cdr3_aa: CASSFGLAGGPDTGELFF; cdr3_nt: TGTGCCAGCAGCTTCGGACTAGCGGGAGGGCCGGACACCGGGGAGCTGTTTTTT
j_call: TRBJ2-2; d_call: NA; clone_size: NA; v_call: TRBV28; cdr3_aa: CASRAPANTGELFF; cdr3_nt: TGTGCCAGCAGAGCGCCAGCGAACACCGGGGAGCTGTTTTTT
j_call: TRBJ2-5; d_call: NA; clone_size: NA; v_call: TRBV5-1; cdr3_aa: CASSPGQLQETQYF; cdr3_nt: TGCGCCAGCAGCCCAGGACAGCTCCAAGAGACCCAGTACTTC
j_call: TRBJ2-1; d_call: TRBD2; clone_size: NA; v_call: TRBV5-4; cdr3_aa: CASSLVASGGREQFF; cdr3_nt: TGTGCCAGCAGCTTGGTGGCTAGCGGGGGGCGCGAGCAGTTCTTC
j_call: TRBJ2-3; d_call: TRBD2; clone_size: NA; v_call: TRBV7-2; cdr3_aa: CASSLWGGVADTQYF; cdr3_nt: TGTGCCAGCAGCTTATGGGGGGGAGTGGCAGATACGCAGTATTTT
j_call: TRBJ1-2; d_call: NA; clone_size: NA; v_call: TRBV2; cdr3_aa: CASSVPPTGNYGYTF; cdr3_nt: TGTGCCAGCAGTGTGCCTCCCACAGGGAACTATGGCTACACCTTC
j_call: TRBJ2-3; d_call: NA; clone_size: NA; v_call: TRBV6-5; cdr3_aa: CASSTRQGTDTQYF; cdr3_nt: TGTGCCAGCAGTACCAGGCAGGGGACAGATACGCAGTATTTT
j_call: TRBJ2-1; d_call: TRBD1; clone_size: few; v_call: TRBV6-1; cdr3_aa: CASSEETGSYNEQFF; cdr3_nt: TGTGCCAGCAGTGAGGAGACAGGGTCCTACAATGAGCAGTTCTTC
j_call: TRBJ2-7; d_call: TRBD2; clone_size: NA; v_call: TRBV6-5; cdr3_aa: CASTGLDGHEQYF; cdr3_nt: TGTGCCAGCACTGGACTAGACGGTCACGAGCAGTACTTC
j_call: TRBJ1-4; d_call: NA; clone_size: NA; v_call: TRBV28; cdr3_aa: CASSLPPDEKLFF; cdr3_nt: TGTGCCAGCAGTTTACCGCCGGATGAAAAACTGTTTTTT
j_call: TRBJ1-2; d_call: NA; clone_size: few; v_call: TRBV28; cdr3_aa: CASSRVGYGYTF; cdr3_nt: TGTGCCAGCAGCAGGGTAGGGTATGGCTACACCTTC
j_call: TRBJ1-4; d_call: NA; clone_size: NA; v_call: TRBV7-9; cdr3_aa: CASSRGTGPEKLFF; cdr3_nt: TGTGCCAGCAGCCGCGGGACGGGGCCCGAAAAACTGTTTTTT
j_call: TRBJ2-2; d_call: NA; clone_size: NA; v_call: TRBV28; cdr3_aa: CASSLRVGGGGRGELFF; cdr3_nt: TGTGCCAGCAGTTTGAGGGTCGGAGGGGGCGGACGAGGGGAGCTGTTTTTT
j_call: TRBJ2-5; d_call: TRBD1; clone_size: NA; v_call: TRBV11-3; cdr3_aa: CASSLGTGPQETQYF; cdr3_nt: TGTGCCAGCAGCTTGGGGACAGGGCCCCAAGAGACCCAGTACTTC
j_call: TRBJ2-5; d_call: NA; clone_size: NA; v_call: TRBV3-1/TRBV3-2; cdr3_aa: CASSQSGETQYF; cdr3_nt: TGTGCCAGCAGCCAATCCGGAGAGACCCAGTACTTC
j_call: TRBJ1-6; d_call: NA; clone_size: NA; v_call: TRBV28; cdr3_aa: CASSLSGGFNSPLHF; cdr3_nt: TGTGCCAGCAGTTTAAGTGGGGGGTTTAATTCACCCCTCCACTTT
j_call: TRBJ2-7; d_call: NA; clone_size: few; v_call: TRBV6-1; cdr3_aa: CASSEMTGVGEQYF; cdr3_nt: TGTGCCAGCAGTGAAATGACGGGAGTAGGGGAGCAGTACTTC
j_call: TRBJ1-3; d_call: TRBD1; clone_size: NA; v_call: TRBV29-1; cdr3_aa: CSVGQGNTIYF; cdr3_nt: TGCAGCGTGGGACAGGGTAACACCATATATTTT
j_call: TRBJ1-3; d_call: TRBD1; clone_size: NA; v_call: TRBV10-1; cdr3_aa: CASSPGQDGNTIYF; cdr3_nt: TGCGCCAGCAGCCCAGGACAGGATGGAAACACCATATATTTT
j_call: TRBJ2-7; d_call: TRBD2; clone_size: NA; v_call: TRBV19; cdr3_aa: CASSMVAGGRESYEQYF; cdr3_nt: TGTGCCAGTAGTATGGTAGCGGGGGGCCGGGAGTCCTACGAGCAGTACTTC
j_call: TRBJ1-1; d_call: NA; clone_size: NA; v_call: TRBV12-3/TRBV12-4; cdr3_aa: CASRGPAEAFF; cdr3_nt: TGTGCCAGCAGGGGCCCCGCTGAAGCTTTCTTT
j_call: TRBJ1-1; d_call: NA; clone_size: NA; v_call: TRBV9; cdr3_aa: CASSVITGNTEAFF; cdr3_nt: TGTGCCAGCAGCGTAATTACTGGGAACACTGAAGCTTTCTTT
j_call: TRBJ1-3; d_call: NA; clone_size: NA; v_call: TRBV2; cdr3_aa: CASSEAGGFGNTIYF; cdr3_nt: TGTGCCAGCAGTGAAGCCGGGGGATTTGGAAACACCATATATTTT
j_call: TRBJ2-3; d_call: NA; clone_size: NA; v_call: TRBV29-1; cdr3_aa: CSVESGNREGTDTQYF; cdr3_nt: TGCAGCGTTGAATCGGGGAACAGGGAAGGCACAGATACGCAGTATTTT
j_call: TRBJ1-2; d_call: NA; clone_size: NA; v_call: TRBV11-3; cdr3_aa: CASSFTVEGYGYTF; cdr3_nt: TGTGCCAGCAGCTTCACGGTCGAGGGCTATGGCTACACCTTC
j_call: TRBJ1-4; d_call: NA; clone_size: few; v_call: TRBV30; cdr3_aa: CAWSLQEKLFF; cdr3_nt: TGTGCCTGGAGCTTACAGGAAAAACTGTTTTTT
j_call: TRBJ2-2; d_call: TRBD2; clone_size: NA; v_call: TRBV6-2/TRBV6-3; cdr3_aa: CASSPDGGMMPGLAGLVNTGELFF; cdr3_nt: TGTGCCAGCAGCCCCGATGGGGGGATGATGCCGGGACTAGCGGGACTAGTGAACACCGGGGAGCTGTTTTTT
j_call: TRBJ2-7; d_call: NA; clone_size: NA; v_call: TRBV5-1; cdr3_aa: CASSLSGQKVYEQYF; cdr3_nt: TGCGCCAGCAGCTTGAGTGGACAGAAAGTCTACGAGCAGTACTTC
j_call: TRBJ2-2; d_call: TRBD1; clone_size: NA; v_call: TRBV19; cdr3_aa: CASSKGQGANTGELFF; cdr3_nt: TGTGCCAGTAGCAAAGGACAGGGGGCGAACACCGGGGAGCTGTTTTTT
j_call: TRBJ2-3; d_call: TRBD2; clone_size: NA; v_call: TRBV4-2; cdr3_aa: CASSQPSSGGTDTQYF; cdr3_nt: TGTGCCAGCAGCCAACCATCTAGCGGGGGCACAGATACGCAGTATTTT
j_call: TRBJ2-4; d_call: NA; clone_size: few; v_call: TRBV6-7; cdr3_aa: CATPLGSGIQYF; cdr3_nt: TGTGCCACCCCACTGGGGAGCGGCATTCAGTACTTC
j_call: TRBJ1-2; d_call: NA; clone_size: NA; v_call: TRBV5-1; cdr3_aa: CASSFVEGYGYTF; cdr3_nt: TGCGCCAGCAGCTTCGTCGAGGGCTATGGCTACACCTTC
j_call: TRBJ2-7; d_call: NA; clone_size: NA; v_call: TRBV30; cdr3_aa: CACRRLATSYEQYF; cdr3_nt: TGTGCCTGTAGGCGGCTAGCGACCTCCTACGAGCAGTACTTC
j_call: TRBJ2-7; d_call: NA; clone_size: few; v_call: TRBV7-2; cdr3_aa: CASSLPGEYEQYF; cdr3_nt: TGTGCCAGCAGCTTACCAGGTGAATACGAGCAGTACTTC
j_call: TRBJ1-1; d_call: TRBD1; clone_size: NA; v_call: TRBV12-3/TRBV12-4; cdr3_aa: CASSRQGTEAFF; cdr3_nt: TGTGCCAGCAGCAGACAGGGAACCGAAGCTTTCTTT
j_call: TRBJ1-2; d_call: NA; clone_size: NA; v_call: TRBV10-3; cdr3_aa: CAISESYGTPFAF; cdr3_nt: TGTGCCATCAGTGAGTCCTACGGGACTCCGTTCGCCTTC
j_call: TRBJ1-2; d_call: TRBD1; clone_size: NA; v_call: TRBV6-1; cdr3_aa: CASSERDRVDYGYTF; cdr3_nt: TGTGCCAGCAGTGAACGGGACAGGGTAGACTATGGCTACACCTTC
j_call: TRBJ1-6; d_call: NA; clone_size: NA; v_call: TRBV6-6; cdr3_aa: CASRPDSQSPLHF; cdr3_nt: TGTGCCAGCAGACCCGACAGCCAGTCCCCCCTCCACTTT
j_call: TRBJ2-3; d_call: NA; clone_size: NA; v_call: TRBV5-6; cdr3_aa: CASSLEGVDTQYF; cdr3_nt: TGTGCCAGCAGCTTGGAAGGGGTGGATACGCAGTATTTT
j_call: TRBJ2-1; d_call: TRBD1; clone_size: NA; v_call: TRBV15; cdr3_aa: CATSRGGDRGRTEQFF; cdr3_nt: TGTGCCACCAGCAGGGGAGGGGACAGGGGGCGCACTGAGCAGTTCTTC